This T cell receptor (beta chain) was captured in a study of blood T cell repertoires in COVID-19. In the study overall: Sample material is recorded as cDNA or gDNA derived from T cells, B-cell-depleted T cells, or PBMCs.

The authors' processing: Reference gene primer amplification gave nucleated cell count estimates. The data were produced by immunoSEQ multiplex PCR, yet TCRdb's version contains in-frame clones alone and is incomplete. That table furnishes V, J and clone size, whereas the DNA furnished D and trimming. The table records about 76,000 clones, approximately 86% of them present only once. Trimming took off 8 bases at V and 0 bases at J, with 14 bases between the two ends. Germline assignment: CDR1 SGHTA and CDR2 FQGNSA. The CDR3 sequence is 15 residues long. The chain uses TRBV7-2 and TRBJ2-1, with D possibly matching TRBD1 (6 bases). What was sequenced was peripheral blood. This clonotype originated in a human donor in a cohort sampled during active COVID-19. This CDR3 reads CASGTDRRSYNEQFF. CDR3 nucleotides: TGTGCCAGCGGGACGGACAGACGCTCCTACAATGAGCAGTTCTTC.